These 31 T cell receptor beta chains were sequenced from one sample in a study of cytomegalovirus exposure and HLA in healthy donors. Researchers ran the PCR with 60 Vbeta and 13 Jbeta primers. Profiling relied on immunoSEQ multiplex PCR, and the TCRdb table lists in-frame clones only, not all of them. This sample's clone table lists approximately 50,000 clones. Sequenced: PBMCs. These receptors were collected from a female donor in good health and CMV-seronegative.

The V call is TRBV19, the J call TRBJ2-7; a weak D match, TRBD1 (5 bases). The CDR3 extends over 13 amino acids. V was pared by 5 bases and J by 3 bases, with 11 bases between. Germline-derived CDR1 and CDR2 are LNHDA and SQIVND (reference sequence). This chain's CDR3 is CASSWGQGYEQYF. CDR3 sequence (DNA): TGTGCCAGTAGTTGGGGCCAGGGCTACGAGCAGTACTTC. Filled out from reference TRBV19 and TRBJ2-7, the complete variable domain reads DGGITQSPKYLFRKEGQNVTLSCEQNLNHDAMYWYRQDPGQGLRLIYYSQIVNDFQKGDIAEGYSVSREKKESFPLTVTSAQKNPTAFYLCASSWGQGYEQYFGPGTRLTVT.

The J gene is TRBJ2-5, the V gene TRBV27; a weak D match, TRBD1 (5 bases). The CDR3 extends over 15 amino acids. Germline V gives CDR1 MNHEY, CDR2 SMNVEV (reference sequence). The V gene lost 10 bases and the J gene lost 7 bases, with 25 bases spanning the gap. This CDR3 is CATKGTGQGMGTQYF. In DNA form, the CDR3 reads TGTGCCACCAAAGGCACGGGTCAGGGTATGGGGACCCAGTACTTC.

CDR3 protein: CAWSAGLAGTDTQYF. CDR3 coding DNA: TGTGCCTGGAGCGCGGGACTAGCGGGAACAGATACGCAGTATTTT. The rearrangement links TRBV30 to TRBJ2-3, with 13 bases identical to TRBD2. Germline V gives CDR1 GTSNPN, CDR2 SVGIG (reference sequence). The CDR3 spans 15 residues. The V gene end was trimmed by 3 bases and the J gene end by 3 bases; junction bases not matched to a gene: 3.

This chain connects TRBV2 to TRBJ2-3, with D possibly being TRBD2 (6 bases). Germline loops: CDR1 SNHLY, CDR2 FYNNEI. The CDR3 totals 17 residues. With 8 bases removed from V and 2 bases from J, the gap between germline ends came to 23 bases. DNA for the CDR3: TGTGCCAGCTCACTATCGGAGGGACTGCCTATCACAGATACGCAGTATTTT. This codes for CASSLSEGLPITDTQYF.

The rearrangement joins TRBV30 to TRBJ1-2; 10 bases are a match to TRBD1. The CDR3 sequence is 18 residues long. Germline V gene sequence: CDR1 GTSNPN, CDR2 SVGIG (reference sequence). Trimming at V came to 1 base and at J to 2 bases, leaving 13 bases not matched to a gene. CDR3 region: CAWSATYVGTGENYGYTF. CDR3 nucleotides: TGTGCCTGGAGTGCTACGTACGTTGGGACAGGGGAGAACTATGGCTACACCTTC. The whole variable domain, filled in from reference TRBV30 and TRBJ1-2, reads SQTIHQWPATLVQPVGSPLSLECTVEGTSNPNLYWYRQAAGRGLQLLFYSVGIGQISSEVPQNLSASRPQDRQFILSSKKLLLSDSGFYLCAWSATYVGTGENYGYTFGSGTRLTVV.

In DNA, the CDR3 is TGCGCCAGCAGCCAAGAAGCCAATGGAGGACTAGACCCAGATACGCAGTATTTT. This translates into CASSQEANGGLDPDTQYF. J is TRBJ2-3 and V is TRBV4-3; 7 bases agree with TRBD2. Germline V gene data show CDR1 as LGHNA and CDR2 as YSLEER. V lost 0 bases, J lost 4 bases, and 13 bases stayed unmatched. The CDR3 extends over 18 amino acids.

The rearrangement links TRBV7-9 to TRBJ2-5, with TRBD2 matching over 8 bases. The CDR3 runs 14 residues. Germline loops: CDR1 SEHNR, CDR2 FQNEAQ (reference sequence). V trimming: 4 bases; J trimming: 5 bases; junction bases outside the gene matches: 6. CDR3 region: CASSSSGSYETQYF. For the CDR3, the DNA is TGTGCCAGCAGCTCCAGCGGGAGTTATGAGACCCAGTACTTC. The full variable domain, with the rest looked up from reference TRBV7-9 and TRBJ2-5, is DTGVSQNPRHKITKRGQNVTFRCDPISEHNRLYWYRQTLGQGPEFLTYFQNEAQLEKSRLLSDRFSAERPKGSFSTLEIQRTEQGDSAMYLCASSSSGSYETQYFGPGTRLLVL.

The rearrangement joins TRBV5-5 to TRBJ2-6, with 9 bases lining up with TRBD1. Trimming removed 5 bases from V and 0 bases from J; junction bases left unmatched: 6. CDR3 length: 17 amino acids. Germline assignment: CDR1 SGHKS and CDR2 YYEKEE (reference sequence). As DNA, the CDR3 is TGTGCCAGCAGTGCCGGGACAGGGAGCTCTGGGGCCAACGTCCTGACTTTC. This encodes CASSAGTGSSGANVLTF.

The chain has TRBV30 and TRBJ1-2; TRBD1 aligns across 9 bases. This CDR3 spans 14 amino acids. The junction had 8 bases not matched to a gene; V was cut back by 3 bases and J by 6 bases. Germline V gene data show CDR1 as GTSNPN and CDR2 as SVGIG (reference sequence). The CDR3 loop reads CAWSPGTGYDGYTF. In DNA, the CDR3 is TGTGCCTGGAGCCCCGGGACAGGGTATGATGGCTACACCTTC.

The V gene is TRBV4-2, the J gene TRBJ2-7; 8 bases are a match to TRBD1. V lost 3 bases and J lost 7; bases outside the gene matches: 8. The CDR3 is made up of 14 amino acids. CDR1 is LGHNA and CDR2 is YNFKEQ in the germline V gene. CDR3 residues: CASSQVDRVGEQYF. CDR3 sequence (DNA): TGTGCCAGCAGCCAGGTGGACAGGGTCGGGGAGCAGTACTTC.

The genes are TRBV4-2 and TRBJ1-1; D is uncertain. V was clipped by 8 bases and J by 6 bases, with 19 bases between them. Germline V gene sequence: CDR1 LGHNA, CDR2 YNFKEQ. The CDR3 covers 14 residues. The CDR3 region is CASGDVGGNAEAFF. The CDR3 DNA follows: TGTGCCAGCGGCGACGTAGGAGGCAACGCTGAAGCTTTCTTT.

This chain uses TRBV4-1 with TRBJ1-2; 9 bases agree with TRBD1. This CDR3 has 13 amino acids. V shed 1 base, J shed 12 bases, and the junction held 6 bases outside the gene matches. The germline CDR1 and CDR2 sequences are MGHRA and YSYEKL. Written as DNA, the CDR3 is TGCGCCAGCAGCCAAGTCGGGACAGGGCCCCACACCTTC. Translated: CASSQVGTGPHTF.

About this clone itself: An end of the junction differs from the germline gene, which may be a read error. J is TRBJ1-1 and V is TRBV5-1; D remains ambiguous. The germline CDR1 and CDR2 sequences are SGHRS and YFSETQ. The CDR3 loop spans 11 amino acids. The CDR3 DNA is TGCGCCAGAAGCTCTAACACTGAAGCTTTCTTT. As protein: CARSSNTEAFF.

The genes are TRBV2 and TRBJ1-6, with D possibly matching TRBD1 (6 bases). The CDR3 is made up of 13 amino acids. Trimming shortened V by 6 bases and J by 3 bases, and 6 bases separated the two germline ends. Germline V lookup: CDR1 SNHLY, CDR2 FYNNEI. The chain's CDR3 is CASRDSYNSPLHF. The CDR3, as DNA: TGTGCCAGCAGGGACAGCTATAATTCACCCCTCCACTTT.

This chain joins TRBV30 and TRBJ2-1; 11 positions match TRBD2. The CDR3 spans 13 residues. Losses at the gene ends were 4 bases for V and 5 bases for J; bases not matched to a gene: 1. Germline assignment: CDR1 GTSNPN and CDR2 SVGIG (reference sequence). The CDR3 bases are TGTGCCTGGATAGCGGGAGGGGACAATGAGCAGTTCTTC. This sequence encodes CAWIAGGDNEQFF.

The chain employs TRBV19 and TRBJ1-1; D is ambiguous. The CDR3 runs 14 residues. CDR1 and CDR2 (germline): LNHDA, SQIVND (reference sequence). V was shortened by 2 bases and J by 7 bases, with 14 bases between the two germline ends. CDR3: CASSIRGQGFEAFF. The CDR3 region has the DNA TGTGCCAGTAGTATAAGAGGGCAAGGCTTTGAAGCTTTCTTT. Together with reference TRBV19 and TRBJ1-1, the CDR3 gives the full variable domain: DGGITQSPKYLFRKEGQNVTLSCEQNLNHDAMYWYRQDPGQGLRLIYYSQIVNDFQKGDIAEGYSVSREKKESFPLTVTSAQKNPTAFYLCASSIRGQGFEAFFGQGTRLTVV.

The CDR3 spells CASSERDLPGNEQFF. The CDR3 DNA reads as TGTGCCAGCAGTGAGCGGGACCTCCCGGGGAATGAGCAGTTCTTC. This chain uses TRBV2 with TRBJ2-1; D is perhaps TRBD2 (6 bases). The CDR3 is made up of 15 amino acids. V lost 3 bases, J lost 7 bases, and 16 bases lay in between. Germline V gives CDR1 SNHLY, CDR2 FYNNEI.

V usage is TRBV30 and J usage is TRBJ1-2; 7 bases match TRBD1. The V gene end was trimmed by 4 bases and the J gene end by 7 bases; junction bases not matched to a gene: 18. This CDR3 has 16 amino acids. Germline assignment: CDR1 GTSNPN and CDR2 SVGIG (reference sequence). CDR3 nucleotide sequence: TGTGCCTGGAATTACCCCTGGACAGGTCTTGGAGGTGGCTACACCTTC. Encoded protein: CAWNYPWTGLGGGYTF.

The chain combines TRBV30 with TRBJ1-2; D is uncertain. Looked up from germline, CDR1 is GTSNPN and CDR2 is SVGIG (reference sequence). The CDR3 has 13 amino acids. The germline V and J ends were trimmed by 4 bases and 0 bases, with 9 bases remaining between them. The chain's CDR3 is CAWNIGTNYGYTF. CDR3 sequence (DNA): TGTGCCTGGAACATCGGGACTAACTATGGCTACACCTTC.

CDR3 nucleotide sequence: TGTGCCAGCAGACAACAGGGGCGGGCTGGCTACACCTTC. Translated, it gives CASRQQGRAGYTF. This chain uses TRBV5-6 with TRBJ1-2; 7 bases fit TRBD1. Germline CDR1 reads SGHDT; CDR2 reads YYEEEE. V dropped 5 bases and J dropped 7; count of bases not matched to a gene: 8. The CDR3 consists of 13 residues.

The chain joins TRBV5-6 to TRBJ2-3; TRBD2 is a possible D gene (7 bases). V dropped 0 bases and J dropped 7 bases, with 21 bases sitting between them. This CDR3 spans 17 amino acids. Germline CDR1 and CDR2: SGHDT and YYEEEE. CDR3 DNA sequence: TGTGCCAGCAGCTTGGGTCTGGGGGGGCGAGCATTGTATACGCAGTATTTT. Protein: CASSLGLGGRALYTQYF.

The V and J genes are TRBV7-6 and TRBJ1-5; the match to TRBD1 covers 8 bases. The CDR3 runs to 15 residues. CDR1 is SGHVS and CDR2 is FNYEAQ in the germline V gene. Trimming took 6 bases from V and 4 from J; bases not matched to a gene: 8. The chain's CDR3 is CASSRFRGLNQPQHF. The CDR3, as DNA: TGTGCCAGCAGTCGGTTCAGGGGGCTAAATCAGCCCCAGCATTTT.

The chain recombines TRBV5-1 with TRBJ2-2; TRBD2 aligns across 7 bases. The CDR3 is made up of 15 amino acids. Per germline, CDR1 SGHRS and CDR2 YFSETQ. Trimming took 5 bases from V and 0 from J; bases not matched to a gene: 4. CDR3 DNA sequence: TGCGCCAGCAGTAAGGCGGGGGCGAACACCGGGGAGCTGTTTTTT. This codes for CASSKAGANTGELFF.

The chain links TRBV30 to TRBJ1-1, with a possible D match to TRBD1 (6 bases). Germline values: CDR1 GTSNPN, CDR2 SVGIG (reference sequence). Trimming removed 3 bases at V and 1 base at J, with 9 bases between. The CDR3 contains 13 residues. The chain's CDR3 is CAWRTGPNTEAFF. DNA of the CDR3: TGTGCCTGGAGGACAGGACCGAACACTGAAGCTTTCTTT.

V usage is TRBV12-5 and J usage is TRBJ2-7; maybe TRBD2 (5 bases). With 3 bases removed from V and 3 bases from J, the gap between germline ends came to 9 bases. The CDR3 loop spans 13 amino acids. Germline values: CDR1 LGHNT, CDR2 FRNRAP. The CDR3 spells CASGFGGLYEQYF. The CDR3 bases are TGTGCTAGTGGTTTTGGCGGACTCTACGAGCAGTACTTC. Filled out from reference TRBV12-5 and TRBJ2-7, the complete variable domain reads DARVTQTPRHKVTEMGQEVTMRCQPILGHNTVFWYRQTMMQGLELLAYFRNRAPLDDSGMPKDRFSAEMPDATLATLKIQPSEPRDSAVYFCASGFGGLYEQYFGPGTRLTVT.

The genes are TRBV29-1 and TRBJ2-2; 14 bases agree with TRBD2. The CDR3 is 20 residues long. V trimming: 7 bases; J trimming: 0 bases; junction bases outside the gene matches: 16. Germline CDR1 is SQVTM and CDR2 is ANQGSEA. CDR3 residues: CSAGERGLAGAYSNTGELFF. The CDR3 DNA is TGCAGCGCGGGGGAGAGGGGACTAGCGGGGGCCTACTCGAACACCGGGGAGCTGTTTTTT.

V gene TRBV6-1 combines with J gene TRBJ1-1; 10 bases fit TRBD1. The CDR3 consists of 15 residues. Germline CDR1 is MNHNS and CDR2 is SASEGT. Trimming took 4 bases from V and 1 from J; bases not matched to a gene: 3. CDR3 sequence reads: CASSGWTGGNTEAFF. DNA of the CDR3: TGTGCCAGCAGTGGTTGGACAGGGGGGAACACTGAAGCTTTCTTT.

The CDR3, as DNA: TGTGCCAGCTCACCTTATGGAGAGTCAAACTATGGCTACACCTTC. Encoded protein: CASSPYGESNYGYTF. The chain combines TRBV18 with TRBJ1-2, with D uncertain. Trimming pared 3 bases from V and 2 bases from J, leaving 13 bases between. Per germline, CDR1 KGHSH and CDR2 LQKENI. The CDR3 contains 15 residues.

This chain links TRBV7-8 with TRBJ1-2; TRBD1 aligns across 7 bases. Germline V gene sequence: CDR1 SGHVS, CDR2 FQNEAQ. V dropped 3 bases and J dropped 6; count of bases not matched to a gene: 10. This CDR3 contains 15 residues. CDR3: CASSFPTGTVDGYTF. The CDR3, as DNA: TGTGCCAGCAGCTTCCCGACAGGGACGGTTGATGGCTACACCTTC.

The rearrangement links TRBV9 to TRBJ2-5, with 7 bases that match TRBD2. The CDR3 length is 15 residues. Germline values: CDR1 SGDLS, CDR2 YYNGEE. J was trimmed by 5 bases and V by 1 base; bases with no gene match: 8. The CDR3 is CASSVSSWGGETQYF. The CDR3, as DNA: TGTGCCAGCAGCGTATCTAGTTGGGGGGGGGAGACCCAGTACTTC.

This sequence joins TRBV5-8 and TRBJ2-7; the D gene is possibly TRBD1 (5 bases). V gave up 2 bases and J gave up 2 bases, with 8 bases separating them. The V gene's germline CDR1 is SGHTS and CDR2 YDEGEE. This CDR3 region has 13 residues. CDR3 loop: CASSFGHTYEQYF. The CDR3, as DNA: TGTGCCAGCAGCTTTGGACATACCTACGAGCAGTACTTC.